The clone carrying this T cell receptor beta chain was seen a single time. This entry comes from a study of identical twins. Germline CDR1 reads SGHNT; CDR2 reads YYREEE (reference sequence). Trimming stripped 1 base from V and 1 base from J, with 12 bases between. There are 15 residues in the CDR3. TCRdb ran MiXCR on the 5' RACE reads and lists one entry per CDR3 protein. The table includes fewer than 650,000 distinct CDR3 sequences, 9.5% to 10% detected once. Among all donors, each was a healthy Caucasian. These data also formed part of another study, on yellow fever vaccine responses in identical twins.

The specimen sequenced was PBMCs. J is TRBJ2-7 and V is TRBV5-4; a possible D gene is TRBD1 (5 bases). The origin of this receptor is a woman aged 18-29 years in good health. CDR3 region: CASSLQGSLSYEQYF. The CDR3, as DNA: TGTGCCAGCAGCTTGCAGGGATCCCTATCCTACGAGCAGTACTTC.